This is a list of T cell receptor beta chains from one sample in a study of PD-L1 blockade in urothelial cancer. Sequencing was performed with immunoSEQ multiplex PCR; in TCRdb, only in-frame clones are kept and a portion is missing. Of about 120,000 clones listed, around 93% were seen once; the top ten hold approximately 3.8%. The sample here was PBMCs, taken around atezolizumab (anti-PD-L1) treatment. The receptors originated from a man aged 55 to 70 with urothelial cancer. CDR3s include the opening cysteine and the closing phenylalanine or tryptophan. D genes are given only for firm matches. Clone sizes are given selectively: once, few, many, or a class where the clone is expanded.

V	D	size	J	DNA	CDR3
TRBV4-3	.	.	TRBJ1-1	TGCGCCAGCAGCCAGGAACCGGGACAAAAGGGTAGGGTAACTGAAGCTTTCTTT	CASSQEPGQKGRVTEAFF
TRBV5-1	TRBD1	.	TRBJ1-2	TGCGCCAGCAGCTTGGGGACAGGGGGCTTGGGCTATGGCTACACCTTC	CASSLGTGGLGYGYTF
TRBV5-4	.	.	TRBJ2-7	TGTGCCAGCAGCTTGGCAACTACCACTTACGAGCAGTACTTC	CASSLATTTYEQYF
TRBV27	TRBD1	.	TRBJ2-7	TGTGCCAGCAGTTTATCCCTGAACAGGGGAAACGAGCAGTACTTC	CASSLSLNRGNEQYF
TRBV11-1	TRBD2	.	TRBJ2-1	TGTGCCAGCAGCTCCCAGTTTCTGGCGGGAGAGAGCAATGAGCAGTTCTTC	CASSSQFLAGESNEQFF
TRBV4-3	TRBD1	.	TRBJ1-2	TGCGCCAGCAGCCAACAACCGGGCAGGGGGCGCGTTAACTATGGCTACACCTTC	CASSQQPGRGRVNYGYTF
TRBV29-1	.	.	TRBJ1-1	TGCAGCGTATTCGGGACAAGTAACACTGAAGCTTTCTTT	CSVFGTSNTEAFF
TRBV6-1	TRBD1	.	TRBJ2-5	TGTGCCAGCACCGGAGGACAGGGAAGGGAGACCCAGTACTTC	CASTGGQGRETQYF
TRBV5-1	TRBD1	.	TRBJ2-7	TGCGCCAGCAGCTTGGACAGGGGGCAAGGGACCTACGAGCAGTACTTC	CASSLDRGQGTYEQYF
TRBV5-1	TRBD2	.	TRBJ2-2	TGCGCCAGCGGGGGAGGGTTCGCGAACACCGGGGAGCTGTTTTTT	CASGGGFANTGELFF
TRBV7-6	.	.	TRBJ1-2	TGTGCCAGCAGCTTAGGGTCAGGGAAAAAACTAAACTATGGCTACACCTTC	CASSLGSGKKLNYGYTF
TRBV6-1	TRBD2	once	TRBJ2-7	TGTGCCAGCAGTGAGGCGGGGGTGGACTACGAGCAGTACTTC	CASSEAGVDYEQYF
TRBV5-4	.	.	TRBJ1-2	TGTGCCAGCAGCTTAACGATCGGGACATCCGATGGCTACACCTTC	CASSLTIGTSDGYTF
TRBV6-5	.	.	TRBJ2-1	TGTGCCAGCAGTTCCAGGGGAGCCAATGAGCAGTTCTTC	CASSSRGANEQFF
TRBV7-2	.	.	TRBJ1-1	TGTGCCAGCAGCTTAAGTGCGGGGAACACTGAAGCTTTCTTT	CASSLSAGNTEAFF
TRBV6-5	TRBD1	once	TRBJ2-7	TGTGCCAGCAGTTCCAGACAGGGTCTCTCCTACGAGCAGTACTTC	CASSSRQGLSYEQYF
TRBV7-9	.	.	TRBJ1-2	TGTGCCAGCAGCTCCGACTACTATGGCTACACCTTC	CASSSDYYGYTF
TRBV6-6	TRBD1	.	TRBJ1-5	TGTGCCAGCAGTCGGGACAGGGGGGATCAGCCCCAGCATTTT	CASSRDRGDQPQHF
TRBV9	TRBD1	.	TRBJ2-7	TGTGCCAGCAGCATAGGGGGCAATGATGATCACGAGCAGTACTTC	CASSIGGNDDHEQYF
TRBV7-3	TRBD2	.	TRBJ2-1	TGTGCCAGCAGCTTTCAAGGCCCGGGACTAGGCGCCTACAATGAGCAGTTCTTC	CASSFQGPGLGAYNEQFF
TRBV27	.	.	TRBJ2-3	TGTGCCAGCAGTTTACTCAAGCGTCCGGATACGCAGTATTTT	CASSLLKRPDTQYF
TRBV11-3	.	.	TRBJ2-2	TGTGCCAGCAGCTTAGATGTATTTGCCGGGGAGCTGTTTTTT	CASSLDVFAGELFF